This T cell receptor beta chain was captured by sequencing in a study of CD8 T cells in ankylosing spondylitis. General study points: Disease-linked clones displayed a CD8+ phenotype and appeared relatively rarely in peripheral blood.

By quantitative 5'-RACE with molecular barcodes, the TCR beta libraries were made. MiXCR, applied by TCRdb to the 5' RACE reads, yields one record per CDR3 protein. The table records under 250,000 distinct CDR3 sequences, 30% to 40% of them present only once. Germline V gene data show CDR1 as LGHDT and CDR2 as YNNKEL (reference sequence). The CDR3 contains 12 residues. Trimming at V came to 6 bases and at J to 8 bases, leaving 5 bases not matched to a gene. This clonotype was counted only a few times. Its antigen remains unknown. The sample consisted of blood, either unsorted or a sorted T cell fraction (not recorded which). This clonotype was sampled from a male donor with ankylosing spondylitis or in good health (not recorded which). The V call is TRBV3-1, the J call TRBJ1-1, with 8 bases lining up with TRBD1. This CDR3 is CASRTQGAEAFF. DNA of the CDR3: TGTGCCAGCAGAACTCAGGGGGCCGAAGCTTTCTTT.